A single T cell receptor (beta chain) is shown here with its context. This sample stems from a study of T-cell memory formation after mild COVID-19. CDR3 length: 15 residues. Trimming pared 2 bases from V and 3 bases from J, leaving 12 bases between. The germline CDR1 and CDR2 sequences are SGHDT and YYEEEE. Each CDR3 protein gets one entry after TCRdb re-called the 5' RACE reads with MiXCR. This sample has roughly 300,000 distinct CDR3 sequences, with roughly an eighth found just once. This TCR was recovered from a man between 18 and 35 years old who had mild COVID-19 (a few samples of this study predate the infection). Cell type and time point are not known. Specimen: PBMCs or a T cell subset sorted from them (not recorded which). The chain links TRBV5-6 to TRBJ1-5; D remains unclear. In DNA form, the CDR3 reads TGTGCCAGCAGCTTCTACAAATCCTACAATCAGCCCCAGCATTTT. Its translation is CASSFYKSYNQPQHF.